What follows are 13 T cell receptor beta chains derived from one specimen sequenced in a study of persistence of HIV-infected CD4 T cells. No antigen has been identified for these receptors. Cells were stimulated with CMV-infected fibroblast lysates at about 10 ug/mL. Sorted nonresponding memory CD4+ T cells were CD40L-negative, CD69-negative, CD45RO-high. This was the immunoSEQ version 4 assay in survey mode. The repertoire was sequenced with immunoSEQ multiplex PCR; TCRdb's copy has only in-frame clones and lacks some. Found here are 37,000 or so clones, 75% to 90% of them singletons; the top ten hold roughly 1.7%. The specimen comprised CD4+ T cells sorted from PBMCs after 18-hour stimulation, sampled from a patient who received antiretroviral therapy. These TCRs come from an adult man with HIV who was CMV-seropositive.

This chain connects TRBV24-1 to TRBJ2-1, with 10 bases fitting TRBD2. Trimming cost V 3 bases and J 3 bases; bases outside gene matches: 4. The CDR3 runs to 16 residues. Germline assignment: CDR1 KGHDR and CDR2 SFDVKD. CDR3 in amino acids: CATSDRSGGVYNEQFF. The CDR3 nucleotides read TGTGCCACCAGTGATAGGAGCGGGGGGGTCTACAATGAGCAGTTCTTC.

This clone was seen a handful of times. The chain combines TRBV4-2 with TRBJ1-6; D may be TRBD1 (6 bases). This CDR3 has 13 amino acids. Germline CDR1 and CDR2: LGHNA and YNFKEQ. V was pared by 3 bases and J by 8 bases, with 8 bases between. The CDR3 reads CASSQGADSPLHF. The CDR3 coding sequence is TGTGCCAGCAGCCAGGGGGCTGATTCACCCCTCCACTTT.

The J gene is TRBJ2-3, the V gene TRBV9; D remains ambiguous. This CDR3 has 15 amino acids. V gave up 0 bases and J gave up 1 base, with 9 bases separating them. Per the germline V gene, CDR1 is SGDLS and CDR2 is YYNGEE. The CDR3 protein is CASSVGSHGTDTQYF. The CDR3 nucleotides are TGTGCCAGCAGCGTAGGCAGCCATGGCACAGATACGCAGTATTTT.

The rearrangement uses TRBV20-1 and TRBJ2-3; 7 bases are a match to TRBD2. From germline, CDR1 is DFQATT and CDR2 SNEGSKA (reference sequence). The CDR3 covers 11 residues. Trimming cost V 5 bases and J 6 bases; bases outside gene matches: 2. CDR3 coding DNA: TGCAGTGCTTTGACTAGCGATACGCAGTATTTT. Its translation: CSALTSDTQYF.

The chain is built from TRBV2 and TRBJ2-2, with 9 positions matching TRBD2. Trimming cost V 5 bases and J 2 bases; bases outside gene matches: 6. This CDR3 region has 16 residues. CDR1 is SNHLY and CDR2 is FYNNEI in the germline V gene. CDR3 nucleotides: TGTGCCAGCAGTAAGCGGGAGGCCTCAAACACCGGGGAGCTGTTTTTT. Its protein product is CASSKREASNTGELFF.

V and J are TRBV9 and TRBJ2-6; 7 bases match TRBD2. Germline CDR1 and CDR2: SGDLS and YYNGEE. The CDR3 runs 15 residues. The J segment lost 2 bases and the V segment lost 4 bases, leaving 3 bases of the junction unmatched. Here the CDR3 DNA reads TGTGCCAGCAGCTTCGGGGGGACTGGGGCCAACGTCCTGACTTTC. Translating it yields CASSFGGTGANVLTF.

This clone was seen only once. The CDR3, as DNA: TGTGCCAGCAGCCCGAGACGGGACAGGGGGCCCCACAATGAGCAGTTCTTC. As protein: CASSPRRDRGPHNEQFF. J is TRBJ2-1 and V is TRBV7-3, with 12 bases fitting TRBD1. V lost 5 bases to trimming and J lost 5 bases; unmatched junction nucleotides: 10. The length of the CDR3 is 17 residues. CDR1 and CDR2 from the germline V gene are SGHTA and FQGTGA.

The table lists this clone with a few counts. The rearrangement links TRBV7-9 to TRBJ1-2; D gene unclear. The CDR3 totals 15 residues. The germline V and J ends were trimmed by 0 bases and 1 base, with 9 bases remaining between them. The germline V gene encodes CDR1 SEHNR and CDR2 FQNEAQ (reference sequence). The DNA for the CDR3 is TGTGCCAGCAGCTTAGCCCCAGACCATAACTATGGCTACACCTTC. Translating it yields CASSLAPDHNYGYTF.

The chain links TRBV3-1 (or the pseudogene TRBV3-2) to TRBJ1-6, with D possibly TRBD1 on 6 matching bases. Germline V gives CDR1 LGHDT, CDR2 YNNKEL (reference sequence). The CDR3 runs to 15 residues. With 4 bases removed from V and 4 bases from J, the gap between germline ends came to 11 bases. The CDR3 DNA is TGTGCCAGCAGCCTTAGACAGGTTTATAATTCACCCCTCCACTTT. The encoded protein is CASSLRQVYNSPLHF.

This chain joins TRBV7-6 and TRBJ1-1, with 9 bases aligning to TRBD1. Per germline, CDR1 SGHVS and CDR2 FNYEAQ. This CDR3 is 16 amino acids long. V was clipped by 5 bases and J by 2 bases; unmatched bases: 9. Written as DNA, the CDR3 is TGTGCCAGCAGCCGAGAGCCGGGACAGGGAAACACTGAAGCTTTCTTT. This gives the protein CASSREPGQGNTEAFF.

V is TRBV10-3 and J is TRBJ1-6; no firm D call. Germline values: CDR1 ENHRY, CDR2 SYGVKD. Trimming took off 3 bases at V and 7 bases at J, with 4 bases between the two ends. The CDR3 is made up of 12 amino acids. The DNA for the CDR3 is TGTGCCATCAGTGATATGAATTCACCCCTCCACTTT. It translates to CAISDMNSPLHF.

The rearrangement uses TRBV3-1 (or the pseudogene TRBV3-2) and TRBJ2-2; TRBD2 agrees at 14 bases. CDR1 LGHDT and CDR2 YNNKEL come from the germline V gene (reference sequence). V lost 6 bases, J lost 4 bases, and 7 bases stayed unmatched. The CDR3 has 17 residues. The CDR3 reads CASSFGLAGGFTGELFF. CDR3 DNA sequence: TGTGCCAGCAGTTTCGGACTAGCGGGGGGATTCACCGGGGAGCTGTTTTTT.

The CDR3 DNA is TGTGCCAGCAGTCGAAATAGACAGGGGGAAACGTCCTACGAGCAGTACTTC. The encoded protein is CASSRNRQGETSYEQYF. The gene calls are TRBV27 and TRBJ2-7, with 9 bases matching TRBD1. Unmatched junction bases numbered 12, after V lost 5 bases and J lost 1 base. Germline CDR1 is MNHEY and CDR2 is SMNVEV (reference sequence). There are 17 residues in the CDR3.